This TCR beta chain derives from a study of blood T cell repertoires in COVID-19. In the study overall: Sample material is recorded as cDNA or gDNA derived from T cells, B-cell-depleted T cells, or PBMCs.

In the original processing: Estimation of nucleated cell counts was performed using reference gene primer amplification. TCRdb keeps only in-frame clones here, not all; method: immunoSEQ multiplex PCR. That table gives V, J and clone size, and the DNA gave D and trimming. The data contain roughly 380,000 clones, 75% to 90% of them singletons. The junction had 3 bases not matched to a gene; V was cut back by 6 bases and J by 3 bases. Per germline, CDR1 LNHDA and CDR2 SQIVND (reference sequence). The CDR3 has 15 residues. This sequence joins TRBV19 and TRBJ2-3, with 13 positions matching TRBD2. The origin of this receptor is a woman aged 40 to 49 with COVID-19, enrolled during active disease. The specimen sequenced was peripheral blood. The CDR3 loop is CASRTSGGATDTQYF. The CDR3 nucleotides are TGTGCCAGTAGAACTAGCGGGGGGGCGACAGATACGCAGTATTTT.